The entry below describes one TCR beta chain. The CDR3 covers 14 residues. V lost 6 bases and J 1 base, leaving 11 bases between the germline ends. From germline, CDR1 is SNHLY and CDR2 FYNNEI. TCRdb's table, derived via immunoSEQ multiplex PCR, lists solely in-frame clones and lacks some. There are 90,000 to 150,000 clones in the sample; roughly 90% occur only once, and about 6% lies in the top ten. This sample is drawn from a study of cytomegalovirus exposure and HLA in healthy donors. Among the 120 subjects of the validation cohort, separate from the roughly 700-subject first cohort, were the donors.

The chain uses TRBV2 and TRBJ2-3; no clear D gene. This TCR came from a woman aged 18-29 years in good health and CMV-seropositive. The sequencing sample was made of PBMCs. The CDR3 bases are TGTGCCAGCAGCGCCGTATGGCGCACAGATACGCAGTATTTT. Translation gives CASSAVWRTDTQYF.